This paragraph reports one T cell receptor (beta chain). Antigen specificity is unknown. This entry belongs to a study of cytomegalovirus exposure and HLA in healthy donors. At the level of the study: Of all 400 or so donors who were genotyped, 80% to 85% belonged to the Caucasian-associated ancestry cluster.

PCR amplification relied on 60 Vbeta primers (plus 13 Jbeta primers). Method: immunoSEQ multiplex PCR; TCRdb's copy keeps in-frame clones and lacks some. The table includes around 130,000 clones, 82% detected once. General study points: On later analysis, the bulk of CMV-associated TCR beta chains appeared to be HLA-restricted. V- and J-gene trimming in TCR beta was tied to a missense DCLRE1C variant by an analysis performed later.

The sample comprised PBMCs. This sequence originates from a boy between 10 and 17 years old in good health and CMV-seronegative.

The CDR3 DNA follows: TGTGCCAGCAGCTTCGGACTAGCGTCGGATACGCAGTATTTT. Translating it yields CASSFGLASDTQYF. The V gene is TRBV7-2, the J gene TRBJ2-3; 9 nucleotides match TRBD2. Germline values: CDR1 SGHTA, CDR2 FQGNSA. After removal of 3 bases from V and 6 bases from J, the junction contained 4 bases not matched to a gene. This CDR3 region has 14 residues.